Presented here are 18 T cell receptor beta chains from one specimen sequenced in a study of cytomegalovirus exposure and HLA in healthy donors. Here immunoSEQ multiplex PCR was the method, and the copy in TCRdb shows in-frame clones only, minus some. The sample carries 150,000 to 200,000 clones, 84% recorded once. Input material: PBMCs. These receptor sequences come from a woman aged 25-40 years in good health and CMV-seropositive.

The rearrangement joins TRBV29-1 to TRBJ1-1; possibly TRBD1 for D (6 bases). Trimming pared 1 base from V and 6 bases from J, leaving 15 bases between. The CDR3 sequence is 14 residues long. The germline V gene encodes CDR1 SQVTM and CDR2 ANQGSEA. CDR3 region: CSVEGPQGTPEAFF. The CDR3, as DNA: TGCAGCGTTGAAGGCCCTCAGGGGACCCCTGAAGCTTTCTTT.

The J gene is TRBJ2-2, the V gene TRBV28, with D perhaps matching TRBD2 (6 bases). Per the germline V gene, CDR1 is MDHEN and CDR2 is SYDVKM. The CDR3 extends over 14 amino acids. Deletions cut 7 bases from V and 8 bases from J, with 17 bases between. The CDR3 nucleotides are TGTGCCAGCATGGGAGGTTTCGTCTGGGGGGAGCTGTTTTTT. It translates to CASMGGFVWGELFF.

The J gene is TRBJ2-7, the V gene TRBV11-2; D is unresolved. The CDR3 totals 15 residues. The germline CDR1 and CDR2 sequences are SGHAT and FQNNGV. Between the trimmed V and J ends, which lost 2 bases and 4 bases, there was a span of 15 bases. The CDR3 protein is CASSLHQEKLYEQYF. The CDR3 coding sequence is TGTGCCAGCAGCTTACATCAGGAAAAGCTTTACGAGCAGTACTTC.

The table lists this clone with a count of one. The V and J genes are TRBV4-2 and TRBJ2-7; 10 bases match TRBD2. The ends lost 0 bases at V and 5 bases at J; junction bases unmatched: 10. In germline, CDR1 is LGHNA, CDR2 YNFKEQ. CDR3 length: 17 residues. CDR3: CASSQDLASGSFHEQYF. CDR3 DNA: TGTGCCAGCAGCCAAGATCTGGCTAGCGGGAGTTTTCACGAGCAGTACTTC.

A single count supports this clone. The rearrangement joins TRBV28 to TRBJ1-2; D is ambiguous. V was pared by 4 bases and J by 8 bases, with 11 bases between. Germline V gene data show CDR1 as MDHEN and CDR2 as SYDVKM. The CDR3 contains 12 residues. The CDR3 loop reads CASSSEVNGYTF. The CDR3 DNA is TGTGCCAGCAGTTCCGAGGTAAACGGCTACACCTTC.

The chain recombines TRBV11-2 with TRBJ2-1; D is possibly TRBD2 (5 bases). Germline assignment: CDR1 SGHAT and CDR2 FQNNGV. Trimming removed 0 bases from V and 4 bases from J, with 13 bases in between. CDR3 size: 16 residues. The CDR3: CASSLDVARGYNEQFF. The CDR3 nucleotides read TGTGCCAGCAGCTTAGATGTAGCGAGAGGTTACAATGAGCAGTTCTTC.

The chain couples TRBV27 to TRBJ1-5; 9 nucleotides line up with TRBD1. J was trimmed by 6 bases and V by 5 bases; bases with no gene match: 11. The germline gives CDR1 MNHEY, CDR2 SMNVEV (reference sequence). The CDR3 spans 16 residues. This chain's CDR3 is CASSPPTGGYSQPQHF. CDR3 sequence (DNA): TGTGCCAGCAGTCCACCTACAGGGGGCTATAGTCAGCCCCAGCATTTT.

The V and J genes are TRBV9 and TRBJ1-4, with a possible D match to TRBD1 (5 bases). V lost 0 bases and J lost 8, with 14 bases in between. The length of the CDR3 is 15 residues. The germline V gene encodes CDR1 SGDLS and CDR2 YYNGEE. The CDR3 nucleotides are TGTGCCAGCAGCGTAGGGACCCTGGGGCGGGAAAAACTGTTTTTT. It codes for CASSVGTLGREKLFF. The full variable domain, its missing parts supplied by reference TRBV9 and TRBJ1-4, is DSGVTQTPKHLITATGQRVTLRCSPRSGDLSVYWYQQSLDQGLQFLIQYYNGEERAKGNILERFSAQQFPDLHSELNLSSLELGDSALYFCASSVGTLGREKLFFGSGTQLSVL.

As to this clone: This sample includes further DNA sequences coding for the same CDR3. As DNA, the CDR3 is TGCGCCAGCAGCGGGACTAGCGCTTCCTACGAGCAGTACTTC. Amino acid sequence: CASSGTSASYEQYF. The gene calls are TRBV5-1 and TRBJ2-7; 10 nucleotides match TRBD2. Losses at the gene ends were 4 bases for V and 1 base for J; bases not matched to a gene: 2. This CDR3 comprises 14 residues. From germline, CDR1 is SGHRS and CDR2 YFSETQ.

The chain links TRBV9 to TRBJ2-2, with 10 nucleotides matching TRBD2. CDR1 and CDR2 (germline): SGDLS, YYNGEE. J was trimmed by 6 bases and V by 2 bases; bases with no gene match: 4. This CDR3 region has 15 residues. The chain's CDR3 is CASSVSGRASGELFF. CDR3 in DNA: TGTGCCAGCAGCGTCAGCGGGAGGGCCTCCGGGGAGCTGTTTTTT.

The J gene is TRBJ2-7, the V gene TRBV5-5; D unresolved. The CDR3 loop spans 14 amino acids. CDR1 is SGHKS, CDR2 YYEKEE, per germline (reference sequence). V lost 2 bases and J lost 2, with 11 bases in between. CDR3 loop: CASSFQASPYEQYF. As DNA, the CDR3 is TGTGCCAGCAGCTTTCAAGCCTCACCCTACGAGCAGTACTTC.

V usage is TRBV5-1 and J usage is TRBJ2-5, with 7 nucleotides matching TRBD2. In germline, CDR1 is SGHRS, CDR2 YFSETQ. CDR3 length equals 15 residues. V lost 4 bases to trimming and J lost 5 bases; unmatched junction nucleotides: 11. CDR3 loop: CASSRSGNALETQYF. The CDR3 DNA follows: TGCGCCAGCAGCCGAAGCGGGAATGCCCTGGAGACCCAGTACTTC.

The chain has TRBV2 and TRBJ1-2; D might be TRBD1 (5 bases). V was cut by 2 bases and J by 4 bases, with 8 bases left in between. Germline CDR1 is SNHLY and CDR2 is FYNNEI. The CDR3 runs 13 residues. CDR3 DNA: TGTGCCAGCAGTGAAACGGGGGGCTATGGCTACACCTTC. Protein product: CASSETGGYGYTF. Supplemented by reference TRBV2 and TRBJ1-2, the full variable domain reads EPEVTQTPSHQVTQMGQEVILRCVPISNHLYFYWYRQILGQKVEFLVSFYNNEISEKSEIFDDQFSVERPDGSNFTLKIRSTKLEDSAMYFCASSETGGYGYTFGSGTRLTVV.

The chain is built from TRBV27 and TRBJ2-2; 10 bases agree with TRBD2. Germline V lookup: CDR1 MNHEY, CDR2 SMNVEV (reference sequence). The CDR3 contains 17 residues. Trimming cost V 4 bases and J 3 bases; bases outside gene matches: 8. The CDR3 spells CASSSMTSGWDTGELFF. CDR3 DNA: TGTGCCAGCAGTTCCATGACTAGCGGGTGGGACACCGGGGAGCTGTTTTTT.

The gene calls are TRBV5-3 and TRBJ1-1; a possible D gene is TRBD1 (5 bases). TRBV5-3 counts as an open reading frame of uncertain function. V was cut by 10 bases and J by 2 bases, with 15 bases left in between. CDR3 length equals 13 residues. CDR3: CACRGTLNTEAFF. As DNA, the CDR3 is TGTGCCTGTCGGGGGACCCTTAACACTGAAGCTTTCTTT.

The V call is TRBV18, the J call TRBJ2-7; D is possibly TRBD2 (6 bases). CDR1 and CDR2 from the germline V gene are KGHSH and LQKENI. The length of the CDR3 is 11 residues. Trimming pared 4 bases from V and 7 bases from J, leaving 8 bases between. DNA of the CDR3: TGTGCCAGCTCACAGGCGGGGGAGCAGTACTTC. Translating gives CASSQAGEQYF.

This clone has more than one count but fewer than ten. The V and J genes are TRBV11-2 and TRBJ2-2; D might be TRBD1 (7 bases). Germline V CDR1 and CDR2: SGHAT, FQNNGV. This CDR3 spans 12 amino acids. Trimming left V 5 bases short and J 7 bases short, with 8 bases between. CDR3 sequence: CASSQGGGELFF. The CDR3 DNA reads as TGTGCCAGCAGCCAGGGGGGCGGGGAGCTGTTTTTT.

V is TRBV19 and J is TRBJ2-2; D remains unclear. CDR1 LNHDA and CDR2 SQIVND come from the germline V gene (reference sequence). With 7 bases removed from V and 1 base from J, the gap between germline ends came to 10 bases. The CDR3 contains 14 residues. CDR3: CASTPAMNTGELFF. The DNA for the CDR3 is TGTGCCAGTACCCCCGCTATGAACACCGGGGAGCTGTTTTTT.